This is a list of T cell receptor beta chains from one sample in a study of control samples from healthy donors and cancer patients. Assay: immunoSEQ multiplex PCR; the TCRdb copy retains only in-frame clones and omits some. Across some 190,000 clones, the top ten clones capture 2% to 2.5% of the sample. The sample comprised blood. All receptors come from a woman younger than 45 in good health. CDR3s include the opening cysteine and the closing phenylalanine or tryptophan. A D gene is named only where the DNA matches it firmly.

d_gene,v_gene,j_gene,CDR3nt,CDR3aa
.,TRBV2,TRBJ1-1,TGTGCCAGCAGAGAACAGGGTTTGAACACTGAAGCTTTCTTT,CASREQGLNTEAFF
.,TRBV19,TRBJ2-7,TGTGCCAGTAGTATAGATGTCGGCTACGAGCAGTACTTC,CASSIDVGYEQYF
.,TRBV6-6,TRBJ2-7,TGTGCCAGCAGTTTCGGGCCTCTGGGGCGCTACGAGCAGTACTTC,CASSFGPLGRYEQYF
.,TRBV5-4,TRBJ1-2,TGTGCCAGCAGCTTGGATAGACAGGAGTATGGCTACACCTTC,CASSLDRQEYGYTF
.,TRBV6-5,TRBJ1-2,TGTGCCAGCAGGGGGATGGACTATGGCTACACCTTC,CASRGMDYGYTF
.,TRBV5-1,TRBJ1-6,TGCGCCAGCAGCTTGGGCCCGATCTATAATTCACCCCTCCACTTT,CASSLGPIYNSPLHF
.,TRBV28,TRBJ1-2,TGTGCCAGCAGTTCCGGAGTTTGGCAAACGGGCTACACCTTC,CASSSGVWQTGYTF
.,TRBV28,TRBJ1-2,TGTGCCAGCAGTTTACTCATGTTCGGGAACTATGGCTACACCTTC,CASSLLMFGNYGYTF
.,TRBV4-1,TRBJ1-1,TGCGCCAGCAGCCAAGGAGCTCGCCCTGAAGCTTTCTTT,CASSQGARPEAFF
.,TRBV19,TRBJ1-5,TGTGCCAGTAGTAACACCCTATATAGCAATCAGCCCCAGCATTTT,CASSNTLYSNQPQHF
TRBD1,TRBV15,TRBJ2-1,TGTGCCACCTCTGAGAGGGACAGGGTTTTCAATGAGCAGTTCTTC,CATSERDRVFNEQFF
.,TRBV15,TRBJ2-2,TGTGCCACCAGCGGACGGGACGGAGACACCGGGGAGCTGTTTTTT,CATSGRDGDTGELFF
TRBD1,TRBV7-2,TRBJ2-5,TGTGCCAGCAGCTCTCAGACAGGGTTTGGTGAGACCCAGTACTTC,CASSSQTGFGETQYF
.,TRBV21-1,TRBJ2-2,TGTGACTTCAGGGGCCCCGCTGCCGGGGAGCTGTTTTTT,CDFRGPAAGELFF
.,TRBV27,TRBJ1-1,TGTGCCAGCAGTTTGGGGGCAGGGACTTTGAACACTGAAGCTTTCTTT,CASSLGAGTLNTEAFF
TRBD1,TRBV11-2,TRBJ1-1,TGTGCCAGCAGCCTTGGGACAGGGGGGTGGAACACTGAAGCTTTCTTT,CASSLGTGGWNTEAFF
TRBD2,TRBV7-2,TRBJ2-7,TGTGCCAGCAGCTTACTGCTCGGGGGGGTGTACTTC,CASSLLLGGVYF
.,TRBV7-9,TRBJ1-2,TGTGCCAGCAGCCCCACAGGCGATGGCTACACCTTC,CASSPTGDGYTF
TRBD2,TRBV7-3,TRBJ2-5,TGTGCCAGCAGCTTGACTAGCGGGGGGCCCCAAGAGACCCAGTACTTC,CASSLTSGGPQETQYF
.,TRBV28,TRBJ2-1,TGTGCCAGCAGAACAGGGGGGGGGTCTAGGAATGAGCAGTTCTTC,CASRTGGGSRNEQFF
.,TRBV5-1,TRBJ1-1,TGCGCCAGCAGGGAGGGGGTGACGAACACTGAAGCTTTCTTT,CASREGVTNTEAFF
TRBD1,TRBV2,TRBJ1-5,TGTGCCAGCAACAAGGGGGCTCTCAATCAGCCCCAGCATTTT,CASNKGALNQPQHF
.,TRBV6-2/TRBV6-3,TRBJ1-2,TGTGCCAGCAGTTACGGCGGGTATGGCTACACCTTC,CASSYGGYGYTF
.,TRBV7-6,TRBJ1-3,TGTGCCAGCAGCTCTTTATATAAAGGCACTGGAAACACCATATATTTT,CASSSLYKGTGNTIYF
.,TRBV30,TRBJ1-2,TGTGCCTGGAGAGACAGTTTATATGGCTACACCTTC,CAWRDSLYGYTF
TRBD1,TRBV19,TRBJ1-1,TGTGCCAGTAGGCAGTCATACAGGGGTGACACTGAAGCTTTCTTT,CASRQSYRGDTEAFF
.,TRBV13,TRBJ1-4,TGTGCCAGCAGCTTATCGGGGGATAATGAAAAACTGTTTTTT,CASSLSGDNEKLFF
.,TRBV11-2,TRBJ1-3,TGTGCCAGCAGCTTCCAAACAGGCTTCTCTGGAAACACCATATATTTT,CASSFQTGFSGNTIYF
.,TRBV30,TRBJ1-1,TGTGCCTTTTGGCTGGGGGGCGCGAGTGAAGCTTTCTTT,CAFWLGGASEAFF
.,TRBV28,TRBJ1-5,TGTGCCAGCAGTTTGGAATTTAGCAATCAGCCCCAGCATTTT,CASSLEFSNQPQHF
.,TRBV19,TRBJ1-5,TGTGCCAGTAGTTCGGGGCAGCCCCAGCATTTT,CASSSGQPQHF
.,TRBV4-1,TRBJ1-6,TGCGCCAGCAGCCAAGAAGGGGAACAGTGGAATTCACCCCTCCACTTT,CASSQEGEQWNSPLHF
.,TRBV3-1/TRBV3-2,TRBJ1-2,TGTGCCAGCAGCCAAGCCGGGGATGGCTACACCTTC,CASSQAGDGYTF
TRBD1,TRBV6-5,TRBJ1-2,TGTGCCAGCAGCTTTTCGGGACAGTCCTATGGCTACACCTTC,CASSFSGQSYGYTF
.,TRBV13,TRBJ2-3,TGTGCCAGCAGCTTAGGAGGGGGCGGTGGGGGGGCGGCAGATACGCAGTATTTT,CASSLGGGGGGAADTQYF
.,TRBV15,TRBJ2-7,TGTGCCACCAGCAGAGATCGTGGCCACGAGCAGTACTTC,CATSRDRGHEQYF
TRBD2,TRBV6-6,TRBJ2-7,TGTGCCAGCGCGGCTAGCGGGGGGTACAGCTACGAGCAGTACTTC,CASAASGGYSYEQYF
.,TRBV7-9,TRBJ2-7,TGTGCCAGCAGTCCGGGCCTAACCTACGAGCAGTACTTC,CASSPGLTYEQYF
TRBD1,TRBV19,TRBJ1-1,TGTGCCAGTAGTTTCCCCAGGGGGCGAAACACTGAAGCTTTCTTT,CASSFPRGRNTEAFF
.,TRBV5-8,TRBJ1-5,TGTGCCAGCAGCTTGGAGGGGTATAGCAATCAGCCCCAGCATTTT,CASSLEGYSNQPQHF
.,TRBV28,TRBJ1-2,TGTGCCAGCAGTTTCCTCTCTAACTATGGCTACACCTTC,CASSFLSNYGYTF
.,TRBV12-3/TRBV12-4,TRBJ1-2,TGTGCCAGCACCTTCGGAGGGGGAAATGGCTACACCTTC,CASTFGGGNGYTF